The rows below give T cell receptor beta chains drawn from one sample of a study of OX40 agonist ivuxolimab in advanced cancers. Sequencing used immunoSEQ multiplex PCR; TCRdb keeps in-frame clones, though not all of them. The data show under 95,000 clones, about 83% seen once. The sequenced sample was CD4+ or CD8+ T cells sorted from blood, obtained in a trial of the OX40 agonist ivuxolimab. Every receptor here comes from an adult with an advanced solid tumor such as melanoma, head and neck, liver or kidney cancer. Each CDR3 is given with its conserved first and last residue. D genes are given only for firm matches. Rows may omit the clone size; those that give it use once, few, many or a size class.

v_call	clone_size	j_call	d_call	cdr3_nt	cdr3_aa
TRBV25-1	NA	TRBJ2-5	TRBD2	TGTGCCAGCAGTGAAGAAGTGGGGGGGGAGACCCAGTACTTC	CASSEEVGGETQYF
TRBV5-1	NA	TRBJ2-7	TRBD1	TGCGCCAGCAGCCTAGGACAGGGGTTTACCTACGAGCAGTACTTC	CASSLGQGFTYEQYF
TRBV27	NA	TRBJ2-7	TRBD1	TGTGCCAGCAGTCCCCGGCAGGGGGCGGCCTCCTACGAGCAGTACTTC	CASSPRQGAASYEQYF
TRBV14	NA	TRBJ2-7	NA	TGTGCCAGCAGCCAATACAGGGCCGCCTACGAGCAGTACTTC	CASSQYRAAYEQYF
TRBV5-1	few	TRBJ1-1	NA	TGCGCCAGCAGCTTGACATGGGCAGACACTGAAGCTTTCTTT	CASSLTWADTEAFF
TRBV11-1	once	TRBJ2-7	NA	TGTGCCAGCCGTTCGGGACTTAGCTCCTACGAGCAGTACTTC	CASRSGLSSYEQYF
TRBV30	NA	TRBJ1-5	TRBD1	TGTGCCTGGGACAGGGAAGGACAGCCCCAGCATTTT	CAWDREGQPQHF
TRBV6-5	once	TRBJ2-2	NA	TGTGCCAGCAGTCGCGAACGGGGAACCGGGGAGCTGTTTTTT	CASSRERGTGELFF
TRBV28	NA	TRBJ2-4	NA	TGTGCCAGCAGTTTATCCCAGGGTGGGAACATTCAGTACTTC	CASSLSQGGNIQYF
TRBV29-1	once	TRBJ1-2	TRBD1	TGCAGCGTTGAGATAGGGGGCCTTGGCTACACCTTC	CSVEIGGLGYTF
TRBV11-3	NA	TRBJ2-1	NA	TGTGCCAGCAGCTTAGGCAGGGTGGCGGGCAATGAGCAGTTCTTC	CASSLGRVAGNEQFF
TRBV11-2	NA	TRBJ2-5	NA	TGTGCCAGCAGCTTCAGCGAACGAGAGACCCAGTACTTC	CASSFSERETQYF
TRBV5-1	NA	TRBJ2-5	NA	TGCGCCAGCAGCCAGAATGGACCACCCCAAGAGACCCAGTACTTC	CASSQNGPPQETQYF